This TCR beta chain originates from a study of CD8 T cells in Susac syndrome. Of note for this clonotype: Its antigen is not known.

The ends were cut back, 5 bases at V and 7 bases at J, with 11 bases in the middle. In germline, CDR1 is LNHNV, CDR2 YYDKDF (reference sequence). The CDR3 has 13 amino acids. Sequencing of TCR beta was performed on blood CD8+ T cells and on blood CD4+ T cells. Negative isolation was applied to CD8+ and CD4+ T cells, and FACS enrichment was applied to TEMRA cells. Random hexamers primed reverse transcription of about 0.5 to 1 ug RNA. TCR beta CDR3 was amplified by immunoSEQ multiplex PCR. This amplification extended across 54 Vbeta and 13 Jbeta segments. From the immunoSEQ multiplex PCR reads, TCRdb called clonotypes with MiXCR, one entry per CDR3 protein. The table includes 100,000 or so distinct CDR3 sequences, just under 95% detected once. Notes on the study in general: Repertoires of Susac syndrome CD4+ T cells lacked clonal expansion.

Sequenced: CD4+ T cells from PBMCs. The chain joins TRBV15 to TRBJ2-2; either TRBD1 or TRBD2 may fit D (5 bases each). This TCR was sampled from a human donor with Susac syndrome. The DNA for the CDR3 is TGTGCCACCAGCCCCTTGAGGGGCGGGGAGCTGTTTTTT. This sequence encodes CATSPLRGGELFF. Full variable domain (remainder filled in from reference TRBV15 and TRBJ2-2): DAMVIQNPRYQVTQFGKPVTLSCSQTLNHNVMYWYQQKSSQAPKLLFHYYDKDFNNEADTPDNFQSRRPNTSFCFLDIRSPGLGDTAMYLCATSPLRGGELFFGEGSRLTVL.